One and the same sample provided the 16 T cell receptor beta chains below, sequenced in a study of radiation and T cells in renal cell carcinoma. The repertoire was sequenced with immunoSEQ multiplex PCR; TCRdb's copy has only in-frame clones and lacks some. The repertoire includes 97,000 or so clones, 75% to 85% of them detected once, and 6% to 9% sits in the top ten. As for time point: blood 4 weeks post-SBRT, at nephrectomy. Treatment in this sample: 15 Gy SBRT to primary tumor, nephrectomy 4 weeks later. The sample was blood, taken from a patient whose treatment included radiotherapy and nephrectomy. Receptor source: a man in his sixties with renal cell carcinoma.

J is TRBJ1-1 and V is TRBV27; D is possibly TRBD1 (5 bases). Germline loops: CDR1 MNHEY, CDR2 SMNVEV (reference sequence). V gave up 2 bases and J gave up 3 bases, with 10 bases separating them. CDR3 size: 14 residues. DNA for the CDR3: TGTGCCAGCAGTTTAAATGGGGGGGACACTGAAGCTTTCTTT. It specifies CASSLNGGDTEAFF.

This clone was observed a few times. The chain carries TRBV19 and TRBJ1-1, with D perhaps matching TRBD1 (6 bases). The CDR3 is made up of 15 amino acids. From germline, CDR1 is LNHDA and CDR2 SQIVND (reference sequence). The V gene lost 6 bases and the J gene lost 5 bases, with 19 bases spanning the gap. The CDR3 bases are TGTGCCAGTAGCCATACAGGGTTGGGTAGGACTGAAGCTTTCTTT. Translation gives CASSHTGLGRTEAFF.

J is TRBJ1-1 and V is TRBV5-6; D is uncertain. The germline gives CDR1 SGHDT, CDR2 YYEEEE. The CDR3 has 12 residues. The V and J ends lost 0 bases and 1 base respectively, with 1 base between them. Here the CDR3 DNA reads TGTGCCAGCAGCTTGGCGAACACTGAAGCTTTCTTT. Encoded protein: CASSLANTEAFF.

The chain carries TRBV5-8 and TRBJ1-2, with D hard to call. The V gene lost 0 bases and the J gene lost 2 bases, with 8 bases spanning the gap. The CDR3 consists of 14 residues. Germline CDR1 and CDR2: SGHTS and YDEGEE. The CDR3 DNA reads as TGTGCCAGCAGCTTGGGGGCACCGAACTATGGCTACACCTTC. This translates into CASSLGAPNYGYTF.

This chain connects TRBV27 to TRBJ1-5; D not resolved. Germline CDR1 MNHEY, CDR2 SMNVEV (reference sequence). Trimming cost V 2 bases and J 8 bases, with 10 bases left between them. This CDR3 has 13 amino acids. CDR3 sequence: CASSLREGEPQHF. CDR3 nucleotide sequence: TGTGCCAGCAGTTTACGGGAGGGCGAGCCCCAGCATTTT.

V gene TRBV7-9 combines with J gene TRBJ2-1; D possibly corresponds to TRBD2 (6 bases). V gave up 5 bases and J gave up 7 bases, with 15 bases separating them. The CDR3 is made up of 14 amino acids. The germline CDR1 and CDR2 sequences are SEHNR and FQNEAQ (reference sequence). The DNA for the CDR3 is TGTGCCAGCAGCGCTAGACTAGAACGTAATGAGCAGTTCTTC. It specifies CASSARLERNEQFF.

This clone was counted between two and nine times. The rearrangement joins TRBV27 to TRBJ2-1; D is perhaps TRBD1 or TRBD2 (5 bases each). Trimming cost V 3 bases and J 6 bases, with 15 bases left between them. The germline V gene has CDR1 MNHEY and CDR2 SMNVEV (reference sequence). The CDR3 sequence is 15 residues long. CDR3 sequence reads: CASSFTRVGVNEQFF. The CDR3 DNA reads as TGTGCCAGCAGTTTTACCAGGGTGGGGGTCAATGAGCAGTTCTTC.

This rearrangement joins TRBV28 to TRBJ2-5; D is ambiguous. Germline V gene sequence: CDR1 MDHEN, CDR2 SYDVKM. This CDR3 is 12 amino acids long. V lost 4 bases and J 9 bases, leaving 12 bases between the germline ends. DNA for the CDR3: TGTGCCAGCAGTTCGCCCCCTTCGCCCCAGTACTTC. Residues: CASSSPPSPQYF.

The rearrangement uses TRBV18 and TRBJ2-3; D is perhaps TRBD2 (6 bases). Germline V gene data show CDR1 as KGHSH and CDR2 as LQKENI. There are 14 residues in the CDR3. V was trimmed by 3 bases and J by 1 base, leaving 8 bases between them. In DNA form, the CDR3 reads TGTGCCAGCTCACCTAGCGGACGCACAGATACGCAGTATTTT. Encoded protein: CASSPSGRTDTQYF.

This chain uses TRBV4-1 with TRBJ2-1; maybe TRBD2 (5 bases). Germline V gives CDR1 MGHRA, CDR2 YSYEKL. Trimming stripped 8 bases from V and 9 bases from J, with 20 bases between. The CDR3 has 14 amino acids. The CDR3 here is CASHPGLRRGEQFF. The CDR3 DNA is TGCGCCAGCCACCCTGGCCTTAGACGGGGTGAGCAGTTCTTC.

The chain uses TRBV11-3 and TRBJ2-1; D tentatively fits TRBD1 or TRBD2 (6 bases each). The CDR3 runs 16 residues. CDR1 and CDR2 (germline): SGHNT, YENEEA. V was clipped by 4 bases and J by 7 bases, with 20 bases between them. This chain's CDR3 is CASSSRAGRGGNEQFF. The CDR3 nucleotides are TGTGCCAGCAGCTCGCGAGCGGGTAGAGGGGGTAATGAGCAGTTCTTC.

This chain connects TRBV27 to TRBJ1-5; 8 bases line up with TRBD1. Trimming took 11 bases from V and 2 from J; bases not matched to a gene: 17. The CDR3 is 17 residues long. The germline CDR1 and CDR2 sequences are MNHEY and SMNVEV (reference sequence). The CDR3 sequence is CAAGRGGADRGNQPQHF. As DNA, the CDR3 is TGTGCCGCGGGACGGGGAGGAGCGGACAGGGGCAATCAGCCCCAGCATTTT.

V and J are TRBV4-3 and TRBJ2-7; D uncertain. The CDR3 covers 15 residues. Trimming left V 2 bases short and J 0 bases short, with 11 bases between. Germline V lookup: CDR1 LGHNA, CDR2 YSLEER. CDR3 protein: CASSQYITDSYEQYF. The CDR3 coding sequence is TGCGCCAGCAGCCAATACATTACGGACTCCTACGAGCAGTACTTC.

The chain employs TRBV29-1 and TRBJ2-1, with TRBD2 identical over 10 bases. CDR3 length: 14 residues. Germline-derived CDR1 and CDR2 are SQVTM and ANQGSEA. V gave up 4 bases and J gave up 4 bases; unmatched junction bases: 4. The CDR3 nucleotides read TGCAGCGTTGTGACTAGCGGGTCTTACAATGAGCAGTTCTTC. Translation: CSVVTSGSYNEQFF.

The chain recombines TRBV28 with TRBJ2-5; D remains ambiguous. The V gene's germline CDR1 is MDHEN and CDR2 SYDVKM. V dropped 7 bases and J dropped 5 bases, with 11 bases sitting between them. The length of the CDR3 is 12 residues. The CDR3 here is CASTDPRETQYF. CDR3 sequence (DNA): TGTGCCAGCACCGATCCACGGGAGACCCAGTACTTC.

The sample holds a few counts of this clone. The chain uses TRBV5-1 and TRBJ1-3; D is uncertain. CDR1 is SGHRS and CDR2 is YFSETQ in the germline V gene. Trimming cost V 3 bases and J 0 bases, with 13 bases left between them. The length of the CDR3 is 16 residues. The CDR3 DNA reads TGCGCCAGCAGCTCCTCGCGGGGTTACTCTGGAAACACCATATATTTT. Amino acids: CASSSSRGYSGNTIYF.